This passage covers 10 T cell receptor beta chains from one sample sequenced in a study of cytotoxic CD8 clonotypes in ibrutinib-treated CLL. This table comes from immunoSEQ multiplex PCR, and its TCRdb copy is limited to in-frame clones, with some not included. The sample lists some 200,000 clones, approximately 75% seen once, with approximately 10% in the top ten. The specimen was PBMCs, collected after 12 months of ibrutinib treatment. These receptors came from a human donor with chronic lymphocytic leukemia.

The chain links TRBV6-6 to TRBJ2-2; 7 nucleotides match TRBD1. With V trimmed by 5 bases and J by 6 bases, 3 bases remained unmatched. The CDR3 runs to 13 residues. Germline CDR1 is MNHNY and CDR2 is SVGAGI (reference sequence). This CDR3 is CASSETGSGELFF. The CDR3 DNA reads TGTGCCAGCAGTGAGACAGGGTCCGGGGAGCTGTTTTTT.

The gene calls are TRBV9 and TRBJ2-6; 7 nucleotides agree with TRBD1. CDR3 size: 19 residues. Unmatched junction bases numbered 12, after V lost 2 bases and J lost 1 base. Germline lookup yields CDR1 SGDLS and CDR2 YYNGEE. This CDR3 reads CASSVALGQRLSGANVLTF. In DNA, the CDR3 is TGTGCCAGCAGCGTTGCATTGGGACAGAGACTTTCTGGGGCCAACGTCCTGACTTTC.

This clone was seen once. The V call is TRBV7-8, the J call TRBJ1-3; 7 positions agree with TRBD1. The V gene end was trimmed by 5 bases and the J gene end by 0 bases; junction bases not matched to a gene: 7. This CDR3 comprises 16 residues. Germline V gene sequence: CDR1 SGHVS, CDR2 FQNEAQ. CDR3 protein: CASSRQGPRSGNTIYF. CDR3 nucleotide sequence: TGTGCCAGCAGCAGACAGGGCCCCCGCTCTGGAAACACCATATATTTT.

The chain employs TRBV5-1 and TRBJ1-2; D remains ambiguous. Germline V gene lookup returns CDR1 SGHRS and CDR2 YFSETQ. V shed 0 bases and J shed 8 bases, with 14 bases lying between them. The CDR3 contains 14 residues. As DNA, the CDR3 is TGCGCCAGCAGCTTGGACCGCCGCACGGGCGGCTACACCTTC. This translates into CASSLDRRTGGYTF.

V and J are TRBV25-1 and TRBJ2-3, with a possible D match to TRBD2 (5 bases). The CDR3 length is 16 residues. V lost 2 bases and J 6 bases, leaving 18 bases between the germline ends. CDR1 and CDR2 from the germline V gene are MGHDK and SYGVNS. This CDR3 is CASSEPTDSRPDTQYF. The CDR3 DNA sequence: TGTGCCAGCAGTGAACCAACGGACTCCAGACCCGATACGCAGTATTTT.

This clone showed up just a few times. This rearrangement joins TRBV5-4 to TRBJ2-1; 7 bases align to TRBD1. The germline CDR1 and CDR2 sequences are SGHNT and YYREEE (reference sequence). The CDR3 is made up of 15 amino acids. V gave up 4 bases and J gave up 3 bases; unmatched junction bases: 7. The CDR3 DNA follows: TGTGCCAGCAGCAGGGGACAGACTGGCTACAATGAGCAGTTCTTC. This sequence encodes CASSRGQTGYNEQFF.

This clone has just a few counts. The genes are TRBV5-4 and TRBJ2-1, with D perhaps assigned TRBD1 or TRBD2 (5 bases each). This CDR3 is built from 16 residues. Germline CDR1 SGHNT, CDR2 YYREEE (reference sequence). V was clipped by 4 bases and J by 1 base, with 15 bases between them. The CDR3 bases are TGTGCCAGCAGCAGTGACCGGGACGCGTCCTACAATGAGCAGTTCTTC. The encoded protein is CASSSDRDASYNEQFF.

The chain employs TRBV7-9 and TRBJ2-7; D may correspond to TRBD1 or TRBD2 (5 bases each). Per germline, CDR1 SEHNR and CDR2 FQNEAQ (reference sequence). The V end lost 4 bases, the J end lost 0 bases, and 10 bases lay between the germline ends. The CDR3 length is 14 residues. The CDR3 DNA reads TGTGCCAGCAGCTCAACCGGGACCTCCTACGAGCAGTACTTC. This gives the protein CASSSTGTSYEQYF.

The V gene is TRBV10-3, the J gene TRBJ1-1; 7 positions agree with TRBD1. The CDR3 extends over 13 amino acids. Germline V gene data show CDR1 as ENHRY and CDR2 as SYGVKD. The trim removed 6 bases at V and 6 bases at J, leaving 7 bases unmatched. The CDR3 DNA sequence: TGTGCCATCAGAGAGGGGGCAGTCCCTGAAGCTTTCTTT. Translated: CAIREGAVPEAFF.

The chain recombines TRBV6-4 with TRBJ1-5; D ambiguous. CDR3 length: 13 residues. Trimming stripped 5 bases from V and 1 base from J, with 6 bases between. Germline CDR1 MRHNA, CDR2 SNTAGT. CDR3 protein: CASSRESNQPQHF. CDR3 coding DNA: TGTGCCAGCAGTAGGGAGAGCAATCAGCCCCAGCATTTT.